Listed here is a single TCR beta chain. The data were obtained in a study of blood T cell repertoires in COVID-19. For the study at large: The United States, Italy and Spain supplied acute and convalescent COVID-19 samples.

Between the trimmed V and J ends, which lost 2 bases and 8 bases, there was a span of 12 bases. CDR3 length: 14 residues. The germline V gene encodes CDR1 MNHEY and CDR2 SVGAGI. Generated by immunoSEQ multiplex PCR, the TCRdb table keeps only in-frame clones and is missing some. The data show 250,000 to 400,000 clones, around 90% seen once. The chain couples TRBV6-5 to TRBJ1-4, with D tentatively TRBD1 (5 bases). The sequence came from a woman aged 25 to 39 with COVID-19, enrolled during active disease. Sequencing used peripheral blood. This CDR3 is CASSYRPPGEKLFF. For the CDR3, the DNA is TGTGCCAGCAGTTACCGGCCCCCAGGGGAAAAACTGTTTTTT.